One and the same sample provided the 15 T cell receptor beta chains below, sequenced in a study of cytomegalovirus exposure and HLA in healthy donors. Using immunoSEQ multiplex PCR, the repertoire was profiled, and TCRdb retains in-frame clones only, with some absent. This sample has 100,000 to 150,000 clones, with 88% found just once. The sequenced material came from PBMCs. The receptors were sampled from a man aged 25 to 45 in good health and CMV-seronegative.

This sequence joins TRBV2 and TRBJ1-5; the match to TRBD1 covers 10 bases. The germline V gene encodes CDR1 SNHLY and CDR2 FYNNEI. V trimming: 7 bases; J trimming: 3 bases; junction bases outside the gene matches: 9. This CDR3 has 16 residues. The CDR3, as DNA: TGTGCCAGCAATCGGGACAGGGGCCGGGACAATCAGCCCCAGCATTTT. Protein: CASNRDRGRDNQPQHF.

In nucleotides, the CDR3 is TGTGCCAGCAGTGAAATAACCAGGGGGACCTATGGCTACACCTTC. It is translated as CASSEITRGTYGYTF. This sequence joins TRBV2 and TRBJ1-2, with TRBD1 matching over 7 bases. Germline V gene sequence: CDR1 SNHLY, CDR2 FYNNEI. With 2 bases clipped from V and 4 bases from J, the junction kept 7 bases outside the gene matches. The CDR3 is made up of 15 amino acids.

The rearrangement uses TRBV7-6 and TRBJ1-4; weak D call: TRBD1 (6 bases). Germline CDR1 SGHVS, CDR2 FNYEAQ. The V gene lost 5 bases and the J gene lost 7 bases, with 17 bases spanning the gap. CDR3 size: 15 residues. The CDR3 here is CASSTNRAVSEKLFF. The CDR3 nucleotides are TGTGCCAGCAGCACAAACAGGGCAGTCAGTGAAAAACTGTTTTTT.

The genes are TRBV5-1 and TRBJ2-3; TRBD1 is a possible D gene (6 bases). Trimming took off 4 bases at V and 0 bases at J, with 18 bases between the two ends. In germline, CDR1 is SGHRS, CDR2 YFSETQ. CDR3 size: 17 residues. Here the CDR3 DNA reads TGCGCCAGCAGCCCAGGGACATTCGCCCTTAGCACAGATACGCAGTATTTT. Its translation is CASSPGTFALSTDTQYF.

This rearrangement joins TRBV9 to TRBJ1-4, with D possibly TRBD1 on 6 matching bases. This CDR3 comprises 16 residues. Germline V lookup: CDR1 SGDLS, CDR2 YYNGEE. V shed 7 bases and J shed 3 bases, with 19 bases lying between them. CDR3 coding DNA: TGTGCCAGCTCACACGGAGGGGGGGTCGCTAATGAAAAACTGTTTTTT. Translating gives CASSHGGGVANEKLFF.

The J gene is TRBJ2-3, the V gene TRBV11-2; TRBD1 might be the D (5 bases). The length of the CDR3 is 18 residues. Germline lookup yields CDR1 SGHAT and CDR2 FQNNGV. Trimming left V 0 bases short and J 0 bases short, with 16 bases between. The CDR3 reads CASSLDLGKGYSTDTQYF. For the CDR3, the DNA is TGTGCCAGCAGCTTAGATCTAGGGAAGGGGTATAGCACAGATACGCAGTATTTT.

The V gene is TRBV6-5, the J gene TRBJ1-3; D is perhaps TRBD1 (5 bases). Per germline, CDR1 MNHEY and CDR2 SVGAGI. Trimming took off 6 bases at V and 1 base at J, with 10 bases between the two ends. The CDR3 extends over 14 amino acids. In DNA form, the CDR3 reads TGTGCCAGCAGCGACGCAGGGTCTGGAAACACCATATATTTT. Protein sequence: CASSDAGSGNTIYF.

With regard to this clone: The sample contains more than one DNA sequence encoding this CDR3. V is TRBV2 and J is TRBJ2-3; D remains ambiguous. Deletions cut 5 bases from V and 1 base from J, with 4 bases between. This CDR3 is 12 amino acids long. Germline V lookup: CDR1 SNHLY, CDR2 FYNNEI. CDR3 coding DNA: TGTGCCAGCAGTCGGGGCACAGATACGCAGTATTTT. Translating it yields CASSRGTDTQYF.

This chain connects TRBV5-4 to TRBJ1-5; possibly TRBD1 for D (6 bases). The CDR3 covers 14 residues. The germline CDR1 and CDR2 sequences are SGHNT and YYREEE (reference sequence). V dropped 5 bases and J dropped 4 bases, with 13 bases sitting between them. This CDR3 reads CASSPKTGNQPQHF. As DNA, the CDR3 is TGTGCCAGCAGTCCTAAAACAGGGAATCAGCCCCAGCATTTT.

V gene TRBV18 combines with J gene TRBJ1-1; no firm D call. Trimming cost V 0 bases and J 3 bases, with 5 bases left between them. The CDR3 runs to 13 residues. CDR1 is KGHSH, CDR2 LQKENI, per germline. Here the CDR3 DNA reads TGTGCCAGCTCACCACCGGTAGACACTGAAGCTTTCTTT. It encodes CASSPPVDTEAFF.

This chain connects TRBV18 to TRBJ2-2; possible D gene TRBD2, 5 bases. Trimming stripped 1 base from V and 3 bases from J, with 15 bases between. CDR1 and CDR2 (germline): KGHSH, LQKENI. CDR3 length: 17 residues. CDR3 in amino acids: CASSPRAGESHTGELFF. Written as DNA, the CDR3 is TGTGCCAGCTCACCACGAGCTGGGGAGAGTCACACCGGGGAGCTGTTTTTT.

The V gene is TRBV5-1, the J gene TRBJ2-7, with a possible D match to TRBD1 (5 bases). Germline V lookup: CDR1 SGHRS, CDR2 YFSETQ. Trimming stripped 4 bases from V and 2 bases from J, with 16 bases between. This CDR3 region has 15 residues. The CDR3 DNA follows: TGCGCCAGCAGCCCCAGCAGGGTAACACCCTACGAGCAGTACTTC. Translation: CASSPSRVTPYEQYF.

This clone appeared a single time. The gene calls are TRBV7-6 and TRBJ2-3; 9 positions agree with TRBD2. This CDR3 has 16 amino acids. V trimming: 2 bases; J trimming: 0 bases; junction bases outside the gene matches: 3. CDR1 and CDR2 from the germline V gene are SGHVS and FNYEAQ. The CDR3 DNA reads as TGTGCCAGCAGCTTATCTAGCGGGACTAGCACAGATACGCAGTATTTT. It encodes CASSLSSGTSTDTQYF. The full variable domain, completed using reference TRBV7-6 and TRBJ2-3, is GAGVSQSPRYKVTKRGQDVALRCDPISGHVSLYWYRQALGQGPEFLTYFNYEAQQDKSGLPNDRFSAERPEGSISTLTIQRTEQRDSAMYRCASSLSSGTSTDTQYFGPGTRLTVL.

The gene calls are TRBV2 and TRBJ2-4; no clear D. The CDR3 consists of 13 residues. V lost 10 bases to trimming and J lost 12 bases, with 22 bases between them. Germline loops: CDR1 SNHLY, CDR2 FYNNEI. CDR3 DNA: TGTGCCACATCGAATCGTGAGGATTCGGGTCAGTACTTC. It encodes CATSNREDSGQYF.

The chain uses TRBV7-9 and TRBJ1-1; a weak D match, TRBD1 (5 bases). The CDR3 is 17 amino acids. V dropped 3 bases and J dropped 3 bases, with 20 bases sitting between them. Germline CDR1 is SEHNR and CDR2 is FQNEAQ (reference sequence). The DNA for the CDR3 is TGTGCCAGCAGCTTCGGTGAGGGGAGGACAACGGACACTGAAGCTTTCTTT. Translating it yields CASSFGEGRTTDTEAFF. The full variable domain, in which reference TRBV7-9 and TRBJ1-1 provide the parts outside the CDR3, is DTGVSQNPRHKITKRGQNVTFRCDPISEHNRLYWYRQTLGQGPEFLTYFQNEAQLEKSRLLSDRFSAERPKGSFSTLEIQRTEQGDSAMYLCASSFGEGRTTDTEAFFGQGTRLTVV.